Listed here are 10 T cell receptor beta chains from one sample, sequenced in a study of human T cells and chemical hapten exposure. TCRdb redid the calling of the RACE reads with MiXCR, one entry per CDR3 protein. The data contain approximately 180,000 distinct CDR3 sequences, 30% of them singletons. Time point defined: pre-sensitization, week 0. The sample's treatment: therapeutic diphenylcyclopropenone sensitization with weekly scalp DPC. Material: whole blood, obtained in connection with sensitization to the hapten diphenylcyclopropenone (DPC). The receptors derive from a woman in her 30s with alopecia areata. Some clones in this sample may be carry-over from other donors' samples.

This clonotype was counted a few times. Here the CDR3 reads CASSLDNANTGELFF. CDR3 DNA: TGTGCCAGCAGCTTAGACAACGCGAACACCGGGGAGCTGTTTTTT. The chain couples TRBV7-2 to TRBJ2-2, with D hard to call. Germline CDR1 reads SGHTA; CDR2 reads FQGNSA. The CDR3 is 15 residues long. Trimming left V 1 base short and J 0 bases short, with 6 bases between.

This clonotype has just a few counts. The chain is built from TRBV28 and TRBJ1-1, with no clear D. The CDR3 spans 14 residues. Deletions cut 5 bases from V and 0 bases from J, with 10 bases between. From germline, CDR1 is MDHEN and CDR2 SYDVKM. CDR3 loop: CASSTTAMNTEAFF. Here the CDR3 DNA reads TGTGCCAGCAGTACAACAGCCATGAACACTGAAGCTTTCTTT. Full variable domain (missing parts from reference TRBV28 and TRBJ1-1): DVKVTQSSRYLVKRTGEKVFLECVQDMDHENMFWYRQDPGLGLRLIYFSYDVKMKEKGDIPEGYSVSREKKERFSLILESASTNQTSMYLCASSTTAMNTEAFFGQGTRLTVV.

V gene TRBV10-3 combines with J gene TRBJ1-5; the D gene is possibly TRBD1 (5 bases). Per germline, CDR1 ENHRY and CDR2 SYGVKD. Trimming stripped 0 bases from V and 4 bases from J, with 13 bases between. The CDR3 is 16 residues long. The CDR3 spells CAISESSRKGNQPQHF. As DNA, the CDR3 is TGTGCCATCAGTGAGTCGTCTCGTAAGGGGAATCAGCCCCAGCATTTT.

This sequence joins TRBV20-1 and TRBJ2-1, with 13 bases that match TRBD2. CDR3 size: 17 residues. V was clipped by 0 bases and J by 8 bases; unmatched bases: 10. In germline, CDR1 is DFQATT, CDR2 SNEGSKA (reference sequence). The CDR3 region has the DNA TGCAGTGCTAGAGATCTGACTAGCGGGAGGATAGACGATGAGCAGTTCTTC. It encodes CSARDLTSGRIDDEQFF.

The V gene is TRBV9, the J gene TRBJ2-3; 7 nucleotides agree with TRBD2. The CDR3 consists of 16 residues. Germline assignment: CDR1 SGDLS and CDR2 YYNGEE. Trimming took 4 bases from V and 0 from J; bases not matched to a gene: 8. The CDR3 is CASSLWSGTSTDTQYF. The CDR3 DNA reads TGTGCCAGCAGCCTTTGGAGCGGGACTAGCACAGATACGCAGTATTTT.

This clonotype was observed a handful of times. This chain uses TRBV27 with TRBJ1-5; D call uncertain. The CDR3 runs 13 residues. CDR1 and CDR2 (germline): MNHEY, SMNVEV (reference sequence). Trimming shortened V by 3 bases and J by 4 bases, and 7 bases separated the two germline ends. Here the CDR3 reads CASSLQENQPQHF. The CDR3 DNA follows: TGTGCCAGCAGTTTGCAGGAGAATCAGCCCCAGCATTTT.

This clonotype was seen only a few times. The V call is TRBV6-7, the J call TRBJ1-1; TRBD1 agrees at 11 bases. Being an ORF, TRBV6-7 has a function that is uncertain. The J segment lost 0 bases and the V segment lost 3 bases, leaving 9 bases of the junction unmatched. The CDR3 has 18 amino acids. As DNA, the CDR3 is TGTGCCAGCAGTTATCTTTCCGGGACAGGGGGAATGAACACTGAAGCTTTCTTT. Its translation is CASSYLSGTGGMNTEAFF.

This clonotype has more than one count but fewer than ten. This sequence joins TRBV7-9 and TRBJ1-2, with TRBD1 matching over 7 bases. The CDR3 extends over 14 amino acids. V lost 1 base to trimming and J lost 6 bases; unmatched junction nucleotides: 5. CDR1 is SEHNR, CDR2 FQNEAQ, per germline (reference sequence). CDR3 amino acids: CASSLEGTDHGYTF. The DNA of the CDR3 is TGTGCCAGCAGCTTAGAAGGGACAGACCATGGCTACACCTTC.

The chain carries TRBV28 and TRBJ2-2, with D unresolved. Germline V lookup: CDR1 MDHEN, CDR2 SYDVKM. The CDR3 is 14 amino acids. Between the trimmed V and J ends, which lost 6 bases and 10 bases, there was a span of 18 bases. CDR3 nucleotide sequence: TGTGCCAGCAGGCTTCCCTCCACAGCGTCGGAGCTGTTTTTT. Protein sequence: CASRLPSTASELFF.

This clonotype showed up many times. The rearrangement joins TRBV7-2 to TRBJ1-6; 7 bases are a match to TRBD1. V gave up 5 bases and J gave up 7 bases; unmatched junction bases: 14. This CDR3 comprises 17 residues. CDR1 SGHTA and CDR2 FQGNSA come from the germline V gene. In nucleotides, the CDR3 is TGTGCCAGCAGCGTCCGAATGATGGGACAGAGAAATTCACCCCTCCACTTT. Translating it yields CASSVRMMGQRNSPLHF.